The following is a TCR beta chain sequence with its context. Its cognate antigen is unknown. The treatment denotes: about 20 received Ad26.COV2.S at low or high dose, single or two shots; about 5 received placebo; per-sample allocation not given. After the first vaccine or placebo injection, samples were drawn on day 63. This person who donated was an adult of 18-55 years in Boston. In the vaccine, an Ad26 vector expressed the SARS-CoV-2 spike of the Wuhan strain. The germline V gene encodes CDR1 SGHRS and CDR2 YFSETQ. Germline trimming cut 3 bases from V and 0 bases from J; bases unmatched to any gene: 3. This CDR3 region has 17 residues. This record comes from a study of Ad26.COV2.S vaccination and SARS-CoV-2 variants. Overall study results and limits: Those who received the vaccine showed greater spike-specific TCR breadth than those given placebo.

Generated by immunoSEQ multiplex PCR, the TCRdb table keeps only in-frame clones and is missing some. There are fewer than 800,000 clones in the sample; around 90% occur only once, and about 1.5% lies in the top ten. This clonotype was sampled from a person between 18 and 65 years old who received the Ad26.COV2.S COVID-19 vaccine or a placebo. The chain employs TRBV5-1 and TRBJ1-4; 12 positions agree with TRBD1. Here the sequenced sample was peripheral blood, taken in a trial of Ad26.COV2.S vaccine versus placebo. The CDR3 DNA reads as TGCGCCAGCAGCTCGGGACAGGGGGCTTCAACTAATGAAAAACTGTTTTTT. This translates into CASSSGQGASTNEKLFF.